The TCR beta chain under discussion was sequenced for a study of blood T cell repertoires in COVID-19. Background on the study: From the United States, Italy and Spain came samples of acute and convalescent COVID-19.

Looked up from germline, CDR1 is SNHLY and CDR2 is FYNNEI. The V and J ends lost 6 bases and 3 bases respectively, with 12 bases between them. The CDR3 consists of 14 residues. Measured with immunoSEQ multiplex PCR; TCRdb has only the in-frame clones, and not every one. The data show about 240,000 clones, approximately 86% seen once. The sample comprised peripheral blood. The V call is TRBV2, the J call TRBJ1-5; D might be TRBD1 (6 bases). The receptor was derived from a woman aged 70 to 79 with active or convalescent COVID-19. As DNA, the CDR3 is TGTGCCAGCAGAGCGACAGGATTCAATCAGCCCCAGCATTTT. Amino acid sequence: CASRATGFNQPQHF.